This passage covers 20 T cell receptor beta chains from one sample sequenced in a study of beta chain features in type 1 diabetes. Whole-study findings and limits: A moderate, significant TCRB CDR3 shortening appeared in type 1 diabetes across four CD4+ subsets.

Their antigens remain unidentified. TCRB transcripts that were expressed got sequenced, as all of the isolated RNA had been reverse transcribed. The assay was immunoSEQ multiplex PCR, and TCRdb's table has in-frame clones only and misses some. The repertoire consists of fewer than 200,000 clones, with about 9.4% occurring once and the leading ten covering approximately 0.46%. The specimen was central memory CD4+ T cells from blood. These receptors were obtained from a man aged 30 to 39 with type 1 diabetes.

The rearrangement uses TRBV7-3 and TRBJ1-1, with 7 bases lining up with TRBD1. The CDR3 has 13 amino acids. V trimming: 2 bases; J trimming: 4 bases; junction bases outside the gene matches: 1. Germline V gene sequence: CDR1 SGHTA, CDR2 FQGTGA. In DNA form, the CDR3 reads TGTGCCAGCAGCTTAGGACAGGCCACTGAAGCTTTCTTT. It specifies CASSLGQATEAFF.

The chain uses TRBV27 and TRBJ2-5, with 8 bases matching TRBD2. Germline CDR1 MNHEY, CDR2 SMNVEV (reference sequence). CDR3 length: 15 amino acids. The V gene end was trimmed by 6 bases and the J gene end by 5 bases; junction bases not matched to a gene: 11. The CDR3 DNA reads TGTGCCAGCAGGTCGTGGGCGGGAGGTGGGGAGACCCAGTACTTC. Protein: CASRSWAGGGETQYF.

Ten or more counts support this clone. The J gene is TRBJ2-3, the V gene TRBV4-3; TRBD2 matches 7 bases. The CDR3 has 15 amino acids. V lost 1 base and J lost 1; bases outside the gene matches: 2. Germline V gene lookup returns CDR1 LGHNA and CDR2 YSLEER. The CDR3 reads CASSQAAGGTDTQYF. CDR3 bases: TGCGCCAGCAGCCAAGCCGCGGGGGGCACAGATACGCAGTATTTT.

This chain links TRBV4-2 with TRBJ1-1, with D tentatively TRBD1 (6 bases). Trimming took off 1 base at V and 2 bases at J, with 14 bases between the two ends. Germline V gives CDR1 LGHNA, CDR2 YNFKEQ. The CDR3 totals 16 residues. The CDR3 DNA sequence: TGTGCCAGCAGCCAAGCGCCGGGAGGGGGTAACACTGAAGCTTTCTTT. Its translation: CASSQAPGGGNTEAFF.

CDR3 sequence reads: CASSQDYQARGKTQYF. The CDR3 DNA reads as TGTGCCAGCAGCCAAGATTATCAGGCCAGGGGGAAGACCCAGTACTTC. The J gene is TRBJ2-5, the V gene TRBV4-2, with TRBD1 matching over 7 bases. Germline V gives CDR1 LGHNA, CDR2 YNFKEQ. The CDR3 extends over 16 amino acids. After removal of 0 bases from V and 6 bases from J, the junction contained 10 bases not matched to a gene.

This clone was found a few times. V gene TRBV20-1 combines with J gene TRBJ2-2, with D tentatively TRBD2 (5 bases). V gave up 7 bases and J gave up 6 bases, with 9 bases separating them. This CDR3 comprises 11 residues. Germline V lookup: CDR1 DFQATT, CDR2 SNEGSKA (reference sequence). The CDR3 here is CSVGRAGELFF. CDR3 bases: TGCAGTGTCGGGCGGGCCGGGGAGCTGTTTTTT.

This clone was detected a few times. This chain joins TRBV11-2 and TRBJ2-5; D is undetermined. From germline, CDR1 is SGHAT and CDR2 FQNNGV. This CDR3 is 12 amino acids long. Deletions cut 0 bases from V and 9 bases from J, with 8 bases between. The DNA for the CDR3 is TGTGCCAGCAGCTTAGAACGCGAGGCCCAGTACTTC. Encoded protein: CASSLEREAQYF.

The gene calls are TRBV7-8 and TRBJ1-3; D is ambiguous. The CDR3 runs 17 residues. Between the trimmed V and J ends, which lost 4 bases and 3 bases, there was a span of 19 bases. From germline, CDR1 is SGHVS and CDR2 FQNEAQ. In DNA, the CDR3 is TGTGCCAGCAGCTCGCGAGCGCTCTCTGCGTTTGGAAACACCATATATTTT. Its translation is CASSSRALSAFGNTIYF.

V gene TRBV9 combines with J gene TRBJ2-1; no reliable D call. V shed 0 bases and J shed 3 bases, with 13 bases lying between them. The CDR3 is made up of 16 amino acids. The germline V gene has CDR1 SGDLS and CDR2 YYNGEE. The CDR3 loop is CASSVAIQAVYNEQFF. CDR3 in DNA: TGTGCCAGCAGCGTAGCAATTCAGGCAGTCTACAATGAGCAGTTCTTC.

This clone came up a few times. The V and J genes are TRBV7-3 and TRBJ1-2; 7 bases agree with TRBD1. Germline assignment: CDR1 SGHTA and CDR2 FQGTGA. The CDR3 runs 13 residues. Losses at the gene ends were 2 bases for V and 7 bases for J; bases not matched to a gene: 4. This CDR3 is CASSLETGAGYTF. As DNA, the CDR3 is TGTGCCAGCAGCTTAGAAACAGGGGCTGGCTACACCTTC.

The chain employs TRBV10-3 and TRBJ2-7, with TRBD1 matching 7 bases. CDR3 length: 13 residues. V gave up 6 bases and J gave up 5 bases; unmatched junction bases: 7. The germline gives CDR1 ENHRY, CDR2 SYGVKD. CDR3 sequence (DNA): TGTGCCATCAGGATACAGGGGATGCACGAGCAGTACTTC. Translating gives CAIRIQGMHEQYF.

This clone has only a few counts. The chain links TRBV28 to TRBJ2-5, with TRBD2 matching over 15 bases. V dropped 10 bases and J dropped 5; count of bases not matched to a gene: 5. Per germline, CDR1 MDHEN and CDR2 SYDVKM. This CDR3 has 14 residues. The CDR3 DNA reads TGTGCCACCGGACTAGCGGGAGGGGTCGAGACCCAGTACTTC. Translating gives CATGLAGGVETQYF.

In its sample, this clone was seen a few times. This chain links TRBV25-1 with TRBJ1-1; a weak D match, TRBD1 (5 bases). The CDR3 contains 14 residues. Germline assignment: CDR1 MGHDK and CDR2 SYGVNS. Trimming took 4 bases from V and 0 from J, leaving 9 bases between them. For the CDR3, the DNA is TGTGCCAGCAGTGCGTCAGGGATGAACACTGAAGCTTTCTTT. Translation gives CASSASGMNTEAFF.

This rearrangement joins TRBV5-5 to TRBJ1-5; D may be TRBD1 (5 bases). Trimming removed 3 bases at V and 5 bases at J, with 9 bases between. Germline CDR1 is SGHKS and CDR2 is YYEKEE (reference sequence). The CDR3 extends over 13 amino acids. The CDR3 region is CASSWGEDQPQHF. CDR3 bases: TGTGCCAGCAGCTGGGGGGAAGATCAGCCCCAGCATTTT.

The chain is built from TRBV19 and TRBJ1-2; D ambiguous. Trimming shortened V by 5 bases and J by 8 bases, and 12 bases separated the two germline ends. The germline CDR1 and CDR2 sequences are LNHDA and SQIVND (reference sequence). The CDR3 contains 12 residues. CDR3 protein: CASSPRKKGYTF. The CDR3 DNA sequence: TGTGCCAGTAGTCCTCGTAAAAAAGGCTACACCTTC.

The CDR3 coding sequence is TGTGCCAGCCTCAGCGAAGCTCCCTACGAGCAGTACTTC. Amino acid sequence: CASLSEAPYEQYF. This sequence joins TRBV6-5 and TRBJ2-7, with D unclear. Germline V CDR1 and CDR2: MNHEY, SVGAGI. This CDR3 spans 13 amino acids. Trimming took 8 bases from V and 2 from J, leaving 13 bases between them.

The chain uses TRBV19 and TRBJ1-2; D is uncertain. CDR1 and CDR2 (germline): LNHDA, SQIVND (reference sequence). V gave up 6 bases and J gave up 7 bases, with 9 bases separating them. This CDR3 has 11 amino acids. CDR3 sequence: CASRIGGGYTF. CDR3 coding DNA: TGTGCCAGTAGGATCGGTGGTGGCTACACCTTC.

V and J are TRBV18 and TRBJ2-1, with 9 bases matching TRBD2. The CDR3 is made up of 15 amino acids. V trimming: 1 base; J trimming: 9 bases; junction bases outside the gene matches: 7. The germline V gene encodes CDR1 KGHSH and CDR2 LQKENI. CDR3 loop: CASSPLAGEVAEQFF. DNA for the CDR3: TGTGCCAGCTCACCACTAGCGGGAGAGGTAGCTGAGCAGTTCTTC.

V usage is TRBV7-9 and J usage is TRBJ1-1, with 7 bases lining up with TRBD1. V lost 5 bases, J lost 4 bases, and 7 bases stayed unmatched. The CDR3 is 14 amino acids. Germline CDR1 reads SEHNR; CDR2 reads FQNEAQ (reference sequence). The CDR3 DNA is TGTGCCAGCAGCCCCACAGGGGCCGGCACTGAAGCTTTCTTT. Protein sequence: CASSPTGAGTEAFF. Full variable domain (missing parts from reference TRBV7-9 and TRBJ1-1): DTGVSQNPRHKITKRGQNVTFRCDPISEHNRLYWYRQTLGQGPEFLTYFQNEAQLEKSRLLSDRFSAERPKGSFSTLEIQRTEQGDSAMYLCASSPTGAGTEAFFGQGTRLTVV.

This sequence joins TRBV11-2 and TRBJ2-1, with 11 bases lining up with TRBD2. The CDR3 consists of 15 residues. Germline V gene sequence: CDR1 SGHAT, CDR2 FQNNGV. The J segment lost 9 bases and the V segment lost 6 bases, leaving 10 bases of the junction unmatched. Written as DNA, the CDR3 is TGTGCCAGCAGGACAACTAGCGGGAGTATCGGTGAGCAGTTCTTC. Translated: CASRTTSGSIGEQFF.